Shown below are 10 T cell receptor beta chains from a single sample sequenced in a study of T-cell reconstitution after alpha-beta-depleted transplantation in children (dated by TCRdb to the mid-2010s). Sample treatment or condition, as interpreted from the label and publication: allogeneic hematopoietic cell transplantation with graft depleted of TCRalphabeta T cells and CD19 B cells. Receptor amplification or capture employed PCR. Sequencing relied on an Illumina HiSeq 2500. To normalize quantification of the TCRbeta repertoire, the TCR libraries were built with molecular barcoding that relied on unique molecular identifiers. TCRdb trimmed the raw reads at Q25, called clones with MiXCR and kept productive beta chains. Every entry covers one CDR3 protein and lists the most common genes and DNA from its rows. The sample includes tens of thousands of distinct CDR3 sequences, with 15% to 20% observed a single time. 40% to 65% of the sample goes to the ten largest clones.

The input for sequencing was PBMCs, mostly from graft donor cells, taken 360 days after TCRalphabeta/CD19-depleted stem cell transplant. The receptors come from a male patient between 2 and 10 years old who had a stem cell transplant for acute lymphoblastic leukemia, so the T cells may come from the graft donor.

The chain has TRBV4-1 and TRBJ1-2; D gene ambiguous. With 3 bases removed from V and 6 bases from J, the gap between germline ends came to 14 bases. The CDR3 spans 14 residues. Germline assignment: CDR1 MGHRA and CDR2 YSYEKL. The CDR3 sequence is CASSQALGFNGYTF. The CDR3 DNA is TGCGCCAGCAGCCAGGCCTTGGGTTTTAATGGCTACACCTTC.

This sequence joins TRBV5-1 and TRBJ2-2; the D is unclear. Trimming removed 6 bases from V and 5 bases from J, with 11 bases in between. CDR3 size: 13 residues. Germline V lookup: CDR1 SGHRS, CDR2 YFSETQ. This chain's CDR3 is CASTVGLTGELFF. CDR3 bases: TGCGCCAGCACCGTCGGGTTGACCGGGGAGCTGTTTTTT.

V gene TRBV7-9 combines with J gene TRBJ2-7; a weak D match, TRBD2 (6 bases). V gave up 5 bases and J gave up 2 bases, with 16 bases separating them. The CDR3 runs to 15 residues. Germline CDR1 and CDR2: SEHNR and FQNEAQ (reference sequence). The CDR3 reads CASSAEGIRAYEQYF. As DNA, the CDR3 is TGTGCCAGCAGCGCGGAGGGGATTAGGGCCTACGAGCAGTACTTC.

The chain recombines TRBV5-1 with TRBJ2-1; possible D gene TRBD2, 6 bases. The germline CDR1 and CDR2 sequences are SGHRS and YFSETQ. The CDR3 is 15 amino acids. V was cut by 5 bases and J by 0 bases, with 12 bases left in between. The CDR3 is CASRGLVSSYNEQFF. The CDR3 DNA sequence: TGCGCCAGCAGGGGACTGGTCAGCTCCTACAATGAGCAGTTCTTC.

The DNA for the CDR3 is TGCGCCAGCAGCCAAACGGGATCCTACAATGAGCAGTTCTTC. Translating it yields CASSQTGSYNEQFF. The V and J genes are TRBV4-1 and TRBJ2-1; D might be TRBD2 (5 bases). The germline V gene encodes CDR1 MGHRA and CDR2 YSYEKL. The CDR3 is 14 residues long. V dropped 2 bases and J dropped 1 base, with 6 bases sitting between them.

In its sample, this clonotype was seen a few times. The chain recombines TRBV5-8 with TRBJ1-1; 9 bases are a match to TRBD1. Germline CDR1 reads SGHTS; CDR2 reads YDEGEE. Trimming at V came to 6 bases and at J to 3 bases, leaving 6 bases not matched to a gene. CDR3 length equals 14 residues. The DNA for the CDR3 is TGTGCCAGCACCCCAGACAGGGGGGACACTGAAGCTTTCTTT. It codes for CASTPDRGDTEAFF.

This clonotype was found a few times. This sequence joins TRBV7-9 and TRBJ2-1; D remains ambiguous. V lost 2 bases and J lost 0, with 8 bases in between. The germline V gene has CDR1 SEHNR and CDR2 FQNEAQ (reference sequence). This CDR3 region has 15 residues. The CDR3 loop reads CASSLLRSSYNEQFF. The CDR3 coding sequence is TGTGCCAGCAGCTTATTGCGGAGCTCCTACAATGAGCAGTTCTTC.

The V gene is TRBV6-1, the J gene TRBJ2-1, with 9 bases matching TRBD2. The CDR3 contains 16 residues. The germline CDR1 and CDR2 sequences are MNHNS and SASEGT. V lost 6 bases to trimming and J lost 4 bases; unmatched junction nucleotides: 10. CDR3 nucleotide sequence: TGTGCCAGCAGCAGAATTAGACTAGCGGTTTACAATGAGCAGTTCTTC. This sequence encodes CASSRIRLAVYNEQFF.

The gene calls are TRBV7-6 and TRBJ1-4; 9 nucleotides agree with TRBD1. The CDR3 sequence is 16 residues long. Looked up from germline, CDR1 is SGHVS and CDR2 is FNYEAQ. V shed 5 bases and J 2 bases; nucleotides not matched to a gene: 6. The DNA of the CDR3 is TGTGCCAGCAGCACCCGGGACAGGGATACTAATGAAAAACTGTTTTTT. Translated, it gives CASSTRDRDTNEKLFF.

V usage is TRBV7-2 and J usage is TRBJ2-1; 16 bases align to TRBD2. CDR3 size: 17 residues. Trimming removed 6 bases from V and 9 bases from J; junction bases left unmatched: 11. Germline CDR1 is SGHTA and CDR2 is FQGNSA. CDR3 bases: TGTGCCAGCAGTTTGGTCGGGACTAGCGGGAGGGCCAGTGAGCAGTTCTTC. Protein product: CASSLVGTSGRASEQFF.